This T cell receptor (beta chain) was found in a study of blood T cell repertoires in COVID-19. On the study more broadly: T cells, B-cell-depleted T cells, or PBMCs supplied cDNA or gDNA.

Assay: immunoSEQ multiplex PCR; the TCRdb copy retains only in-frame clones and omits some. Among fewer than 250,000 clones listed, 75% to 90% were seen once. The CDR3 sequence is 14 residues long. V shed 7 bases, J shed 2 bases, and the junction held 6 bases outside the gene matches. CDR1 is SGHKS, CDR2 YYEKEE, per germline (reference sequence). The source material was peripheral blood. This TCR was recovered from a man aged 25 to 45 with acute or convalescent COVID-19. V usage is TRBV5-5 and J usage is TRBJ2-1, with 7 bases that match TRBD1. This chain's CDR3 is CASGDSFPYNEQFF. DNA for the CDR3: TGTGCCAGCGGGGACAGCTTTCCCTACAATGAGCAGTTCTTC.